The source of this T cell receptor (beta chain) is a study of blood T cell repertoires in COVID-19. Study at large: Donors in the United States, Italy and Spain gave samples during acute or convalescent COVID-19. T cells, B-cell-depleted T cells, or PBMCs supplied cDNA or gDNA.

The V segment lost 5 bases and the J segment 9 bases; nucleotides outside the gene matches: 4. The CDR3 has 12 residues. This clone was seen repeatedly, ten times or more. Some clones are missing from TCRdb's copy, which holds only in-frame ones; the method was immunoSEQ multiplex PCR. The sample holds a few hundred thousand clones, around 82% seen once. The gene calls are TRBV12-3 or TRBV12-4 and TRBJ2-1, with 7 bases fitting TRBD2. The sequencing input was peripheral blood. The receptor's source is an older person with COVID-19, enrolled during active disease. CDR3 region: CASSPGLVEQFF. In DNA form, the CDR3 reads TGTGCCAGCAGTCCTGGACTAGTTGAGCAGTTCTTC.